This T cell receptor (beta chain) came from a study of chemoradiotherapy in HPV16-positive cancers. Whole-study results and caveats: During treatment, candidate HPV-specific clones and E7-related motifs expanded in tumor.

Here immunoSEQ multiplex PCR was the method, and the copy in TCRdb shows in-frame clones only, minus some. The sample carries around 30,000 clones, approximately 88% recorded once. As regards this clone: Its antigen is unidentified.

Trimming left V 5 bases short and J 2 bases short, with 10 bases between. Per germline, CDR1 SEHNR and CDR2 FQNEAQ (reference sequence). CDR3 length equals 14 residues. This receptor was obtained from a human donor with HPV-associated anogenital cancer. This specimen consisted of blood, obtained from a patient who underwent chemoradiotherapy. This rearrangement joins TRBV7-9 to TRBJ1-3; D is undetermined. For the CDR3, the DNA is TGTGCCAGCAGCCAAGACGGAACTGGAAACACCATATATTTT. Its protein product is CASSQDGTGNTIYF.